The source of this T cell receptor beta chain is a study of beta chain features in type 1 diabetes. As every portion of the isolated RNA was reverse transcribed, the sequencing read expressed TCRB transcripts. Assay used: immunoSEQ multiplex PCR; TCRdb lists only in-frame clones, some missing. The profile covers 300,000 to 350,000 clones, with 8% appearing a single time and 0.44% taken by the ten largest. General study findings and limits: VDJ junctions in type 1 diabetes patients carried more deletions and fewer insertions. Across patients, naive, central memory and Treg TCRB repertoires exhibited apparently greater similarity than was observed across healthy donors.

In its sample, this clone was seen a few times. The antigen is not known. Trimming removed 6 bases from V and 4 bases from J, with 12 bases in between. The germline gives CDR1 SGHAT, CDR2 FQNNGV. The CDR3 is 13 residues long. The sequence was collected from a woman aged 18-30 years in good health. The chain combines TRBV11-2 with TRBJ2-5; D remains ambiguous. The sequencing input was central memory CD4+ T cells from blood. The CDR3, as DNA: TGTGCCAGCAGTCTACAGACTTTAGAGACCCAGTACTTC. Protein product: CASSLQTLETQYF.